A selection of T cell receptor beta chains follows, all from one sample in a study of CD8 T cells in Susac syndrome. In TCRdb, the immunoSEQ multiplex PCR reads were re-called with MiXCR into one record per CDR3 protein. The profile shows 240,000 or so distinct CDR3 sequences, about 95% of them singletons. Sequenced: CD4+ T cells from PBMCs. The source is a human donor with Susac syndrome. The CDR3 runs from the conserved cysteine through the conserved F or W. Fields, in order: clone size, D gene, V gene, J gene, CDR3 protein, CDR3 DNA. D genes are given only for firm matches. Part of the rows lack a size; the others show once, few, many or a class for expanded clones.

.	.	TRBV29-1	TRBJ1-1	CSVEIGGRYTEAFF	TGCAGCGTTGAGATTGGGGGAAGGTACACTGAAGCTTTCTTT
once	.	TRBV24-1	TRBJ1-5	CATSDPRTPEAQPQHF	TGTGCCACCAGTGACCCGCGGACACCAGAAGCTCAGCCCCAGCATTTT
.	TRBD1	TRBV2	TRBJ1-1	CASSERGTDTEAFF	TGTGCCAGCAGTGAAAGAGGGACAGACACTGAAGCTTTCTTT
.	.	TRBV30	TRBJ2-1	CACPGIYSYNEQFF	TGTGCCTGCCCAGGGATATACTCCTACAATGAGCAGTTCTTC
once	.	TRBV21-1	TRBJ2-4	CASIPAPTGSNIQYF	TGTGCCAGCATCCCCGCTCCAACAGGGTCGAACATTCAGTACTTC
.	.	TRBV9	TRBJ1-1	CASSSGVIRQWLAFF	TGTGCCAGCAGCTCAGGGGTGATACGACAGTGGTTAGCTTTCTTT
.	.	TRBV23-1	TRBJ2-7	CASSQQLCPYEQYF	TGCGCCAGCAGTCAACAATTGTGCCCCTACGAGCAGTACTTC
.	.	TRBV29-1	TRBJ1-2	CSEDNGYGYTF	TGCAGCGAAGACAACGGGTATGGCTACACCTTC
.	TRBD2	TRBV3-1	TRBJ2-5	CATGHGLAGEETQYF	TGTGCCACCGGTCATGGACTAGCGGGAGAAGAGACCCAGTACTTC
.	TRBD2	TRBV3-1	TRBJ2-5	CASSLFRTRRETQYF	TGTGCCAGCAGCCTCTTTCGGACTAGACGGGAGACCCAGTACTTC
.	.	TRBV30	TRBJ2-3	CAWSKGSTDTQYF	TGTGCCTGGAGTAAGGGGAGCACAGATACGCAGTATTTT
.	.	TRBV2	TRBJ1-1	CASKWDTKTEAFF	TGTGCCAGCAAATGGGACACCAAGACTGAAGCTTTCTTT
.	.	TRBV12-3/TRBV12-4	TRBJ2-5	CASSSSYVPGTEETQYF	TGTGCCAGCAGTTCCTCTTATGTACCGGGAACCGAAGAGACCCAGTACTTC
.	.	TRBV3-1	TRBJ1-1	CASSQYESRKAFF	TGTGCCAGCAGCCAATACGAATCCAGAAAGGCTTTCTTT
.	TRBD2	TRBV4-2	TRBJ2-1	CASSQEGGSSYNEQFF	TGTGCCAGCAGCCAAGAGGGCGGGAGCTCCTACAATGAGCAGTTCTTC
.	.	TRBV4-1	TRBJ1-5	CASSFADAQPQHF	TGCGCCAGCAGCTTCGCAGATGCTCAGCCCCAGCATTTT
.	.	TRBV7-3	TRBJ2-1	CASSAAGSYNEQFF	TGTGCCAGCAGCGCCGCCGGCTCCTACAATGAGCAGTTCTTC
.	.	TRBV6-5	TRBJ2-7	CASSYPRGGGYEQYF	TGTGCCAGCAGTTACCCGAGGGGAGGTGGCTACGAGCAGTACTTC
.	.	TRBV9	TRBJ2-3	CASSSSGGVTDTQYF	TGTGCCAGCAGCAGTAGTGGGGGAGTAACAGATACGCAGTATTTT
.	.	TRBV30	TRBJ2-1	CAWSVPGSPYNEQFF	TGTGCCTGGAGTGTACCAGGGAGTCCCTACAATGAGCAGTTCTTC
.	.	TRBV4-1	TRBJ1-1	CASSLGSWSTEAFF	TGCGCCAGCAGCCTAGGAAGTTGGAGCACTGAAGCTTTCTTT
.	.	TRBV20-1	TRBJ2-1	CSAGQINEQFF	TGCAGTGCTGGACAGATCAATGAGCAGTTCTTC
.	TRBD2	TRBV5-3	TRBJ2-7	CARSPRGLAGGCYEQYF	TGTGCCAGAAGCCCTAGAGGACTAGCGGGAGGTTGCTACGAGCAGTACTTC
.	TRBD1	TRBV10-3	TRBJ1-1	CAIRGDRQVNTEAFF	TGTGCCATCAGGGGGGACAGACAAGTGAACACTGAAGCTTTCTTT
.	TRBD1	TRBV29-1	TRBJ2-7	CSVAGTVYEQYF	TGCAGCGTTGCCGGGACAGTCTACGAGCAGTACTTC
.	.	TRBV24-1	TRBJ1-1	CATSDPHMGTEAFF	TGTGCCACCAGTGACCCGCACATGGGCACTGAAGCTTTCTTT
.	.	TRBV11-2	TRBJ2-5	CASSQFSTHETQYF	TGTGCCAGCAGCCAGTTCTCGACGCACGAGACCCAGTACTTC
.	TRBD2	TRBV7-6	TRBJ2-3	CASSLADTSGFTDTQYF	TGTGCCAGCAGCTTAGCCGATACTAGCGGGTTCACAGATACGCAGTATTTT
.	.	TRBV28	TRBJ2-7	CASSTYNDEQYF	TGTGCCAGCAGTACGTACAATGACGAGCAGTACTTC
.	TRBD1	TRBV5-1	TRBJ1-3	CASQGDGNTIYF	TGCGCCAGCCAGGGGGATGGAAACACCATATATTTT
.	TRBD1	TRBV28	TRBJ1-5	CASSRGTGEFQPQHF	TGTGCCAGCAGCCGAGGGACAGGGGAGTTTCAGCCCCAGCATTTT
.	.	TRBV7-9	TRBJ2-5	CASSLSGRETQYF	TGTGCCAGCAGCTTATCGGGGAGAGAGACCCAGTACTTC
.	TRBD1	TRBV19	TRBJ1-5	CASSPSGTGYGPQHF	TGTGCCAGTAGTCCCTCCGGGACAGGCTACGGGCCCCAGCATTTT
.	.	TRBV5-4	TRBJ2-3	CASSPHNTDTQYF	TGTGCCAGCAGCCCTCACAACACAGATACGCAGTATTTT
.	.	TRBV28	TRBJ2-4	CASSFTGLAKNIQYF	TGTGCCAGCAGTTTCACGGGACTAGCCAAAAACATTCAGTACTTC
once	.	TRBV5-4	TRBJ1-1	CASSSLSSTEAFF	TGTGCCAGCAGCTCCTTAAGTTCGACTGAAGCTTTCTTT